This entry lists 18 T cell receptor beta chains sequenced from one sample in a study of cytomegalovirus exposure and HLA in healthy donors (dated by TCRdb to about 2017). Library preparation was by the immunoSEQ multiplex PCR assay. A mixture of 60 forward primers for TCR Vbeta segments and 13 reverse primers for TCR Jbeta segments was used in the multiplex PCR. Held by TCRdb, this immuneACCESS table contains in-frame sequences only and omits some clones. Under half of the omission traces to an unresolved V gene where checked; the cause of the rest is unknown. For this sample there are 150,000 to 200,000 clones; 81% appear just once. The ten largest clones represent 1.5% to 2% of the sample. The sequencing sample was made of PBMCs. These receptors were collected from a man aged 18 to 30 in good health and CMV-seronegative.

This rearrangement joins TRBV7-6 to TRBJ2-7; possible D gene TRBD1, 5 bases. The germline V and J ends were trimmed by 4 bases and 1 base, with 8 bases remaining between them. The germline gives CDR1 SGHVS, CDR2 FNYEAQ. CDR3 length: 13 amino acids. This CDR3 is CASSSDSSYEQYF. The CDR3 DNA is TGTGCCAGCAGCTCCGACAGTTCCTACGAGCAGTACTTC.

The CDR3 region is CASSLDYEQYF. The CDR3 DNA sequence: TGTGCCAGCAGCTTAGATTACGAGCAGTACTTC. The chain links TRBV11-2 to TRBJ2-5; D gene ambiguous. The J call is uncertain, as TRBJ2-7 better fits the DNA end. The length of the CDR3 is 11 residues. The germline V gene encodes CDR1 SGHAT and CDR2 FQNNGV.

V usage is TRBV6-5 and J usage is TRBJ2-1; D ambiguous. CDR1 and CDR2 (germline): MNHEY, SVGAGI. With 6 bases removed from V and 10 bases from J, the gap between germline ends came to 16 bases. The CDR3 contains 13 residues. The CDR3 here is CASSTSGLLEQFF. The CDR3 nucleotides read TGTGCCAGCAGCACATCAGGCCTCTTGGAGCAGTTCTTC.

This clone was observed a handful of times. V and J are TRBV5-4 and TRBJ1-1; TRBD1 might be the D (5 bases). Per germline, CDR1 SGHNT and CDR2 YYREEE (reference sequence). V dropped 4 bases and J dropped 4 bases, with 14 bases sitting between them. The CDR3 loop spans 14 amino acids. The CDR3 sequence is CASSTWGAGTEAFF. CDR3 coding DNA: TGTGCCAGCAGCACTTGGGGCGCCGGCACTGAAGCTTTCTTT.

The genes are TRBV29-1 and TRBJ1-4; D not certain. Germline V CDR1 and CDR2: SQVTM, ANQGSEA. Trimming left V 8 bases short and J 0 bases short, with 13 bases between. This CDR3 has 14 residues. CDR3 protein: CSYASGATNEKLFF. DNA for the CDR3: TGCAGCTACGCGTCGGGAGCAACTAATGAAAAACTGTTTTTT.

The rearrangement links TRBV4-1 to TRBJ2-2; D uncertain. The CDR3 loop spans 14 amino acids. V lost 4 bases to trimming and J lost 0 bases, with 6 bases between them. Looked up from germline, CDR1 is MGHRA and CDR2 is YSYEKL. CDR3 region: CASSRQANTGELFF. CDR3 coding DNA: TGCGCCAGCAGCCGGCAGGCGAACACCGGGGAGCTGTTTTTT.

The J gene is TRBJ1-1, the V gene TRBV25-1; D is perhaps TRBD1 (6 bases). Deletions cut 2 bases from V and 4 bases from J, with 17 bases between. The germline gives CDR1 MGHDK, CDR2 SYGVNS. CDR3 length: 16 residues. CDR3 coding DNA: TGTGCCAGCAGTGAAACCCCACCGCAGGGGACCACTGAAGCTTTCTTT. Translated, it gives CASSETPPQGTTEAFF.

The chain recombines TRBV7-9 with TRBJ2-1; 7 positions match TRBD2. This CDR3 has 13 residues. Germline CDR1 and CDR2: SEHNR and FQNEAQ (reference sequence). Trimming removed 5 bases from V and 10 bases from J; junction bases left unmatched: 8. The CDR3 here is CASSILLADEQFF. The CDR3 coding sequence is TGTGCCAGCAGCATCCTCCTAGCGGACGAGCAGTTCTTC. The full variable domain, completed using reference TRBV7-9 and TRBJ2-1, is DTGVSQNPRHKITKRGQNVTFRCDPISEHNRLYWYRQTLGQGPEFLTYFQNEAQLEKSRLLSDRFSAERPKGSFSTLEIQRTEQGDSAMYLCASSILLADEQFFGPGTRLTVL.

V is TRBV27 and J is TRBJ2-7; 8 bases fit TRBD1. J gave up 3 bases and V 3 bases, and 7 bases lay outside the gene matches. Germline CDR1 is MNHEY and CDR2 is SMNVEV (reference sequence). This CDR3 has 15 amino acids. The CDR3 spells CASSFGPGGGYEQYF. The CDR3 DNA reads TGTGCCAGCAGTTTTGGTCCAGGGGGCGGCTACGAGCAGTACTTC.

This clone has just one count. The chain carries TRBV30 and TRBJ1-1, with D tentatively TRBD1 (6 bases). Germline CDR1 is GTSNPN and CDR2 is SVGIG (reference sequence). The CDR3 runs 14 residues. V gave up 8 bases and J gave up 0 bases, with 16 bases separating them. This CDR3 reads CAQTRGTVNTEAFF. The CDR3 bases are TGTGCCCAAACGAGGGGGACGGTGAACACTGAAGCTTTCTTT.

The chain has TRBV2 and TRBJ1-1; D is uncertain. Germline V lookup: CDR1 SNHLY, CDR2 FYNNEI. CDR3 length equals 14 residues. V lost 5 bases, J lost 1 base, and 11 bases lay in between. CDR3 nucleotides: TGTGCCAGCAGTCTTGACACAGCGAACACTGAAGCTTTCTTT. Translation: CASSLDTANTEAFF.

The chain joins TRBV5-1 to TRBJ1-1, with D maybe TRBD1 (6 bases). The CDR3 totals 17 residues. V was cut by 4 bases and J by 5 bases, with 24 bases left in between. The germline V gene has CDR1 SGHRS and CDR2 YFSETQ. In nucleotides, the CDR3 is TGCGCCAGCAGCCCCTGGGAGGGGCAGGGAGGGGGAACTGAAGCTTTCTTT. It is translated as CASSPWEGQGGGTEAFF.

The V gene is TRBV9, the J gene TRBJ2-5; 11 nucleotides line up with TRBD1. The CDR3 extends over 15 amino acids. V was pared by 2 bases and J by 7 bases, with 7 bases of the junction left unmatched. The V gene's germline CDR1 is SGDLS and CDR2 YYNGEE. The DNA for the CDR3 is TGTGCCAGCAGCGTGGCCGGACAGGGGGCCGTGACCCAGTACTTC. It encodes CASSVAGQGAVTQYF.

The chain is built from TRBV15 and TRBJ1-2; 8 nucleotides agree with TRBD1. V lost 0 bases and J lost 1; bases outside the gene matches: 19. CDR3 length: 21 amino acids. The germline CDR1 and CDR2 sequences are LNHNV and YYDKDF (reference sequence). The DNA for the CDR3 is TGTGCCACCAGCAGAGAGCCCTTCCCGACCGCAACAGGGGGGGGTAACTATGGCTACACCTTC. Its translation is CATSREPFPTATGGGNYGYTF.

The chain employs TRBV10-3 and TRBJ1-3; 7 bases match TRBD1. V lost 4 bases and J lost 0; bases outside the gene matches: 6. The CDR3 covers 16 residues. From germline, CDR1 is ENHRY and CDR2 SYGVKD. The CDR3 nucleotides are TGTGCCATCAGTGGACAGGGCGACCTCTCTGGAAACACCATATATTTT. Translated: CAISGQGDLSGNTIYF.

The CDR3 spells CASSLDRVGEQYF. CDR3 nucleotide sequence: TGTGCCAGCAGCTTAGACAGGGTGGGCGAGCAGTACTTC. V and J are TRBV11-3 and TRBJ2-7, with D maybe TRBD1 (5 bases). Looked up from germline, CDR1 is SGHNT and CDR2 is YENEEA. This CDR3 spans 13 amino acids. Trimming cost V 0 bases and J 6 bases, with 9 bases left between them.

The J gene is TRBJ2-7, the V gene TRBV4-1, with TRBD2 identical over 12 bases. Trimming at V came to 5 bases and at J to 6 bases, leaving 2 bases not matched to a gene. CDR1 is MGHRA, CDR2 YSYEKL, per germline. This CDR3 contains 13 residues. CDR3 sequence reads: CASSSGLAGEQYF. Here the CDR3 DNA reads TGCGCCAGCAGCTCGGGACTAGCGGGCGAGCAGTACTTC.

Details on this clone: The same CDR3 arises from other DNA sequences in this sample as well. This chain links TRBV5-1 with TRBJ1-2, with unresolved D. Per the germline V gene, CDR1 is SGHRS and CDR2 is YFSETQ. V was trimmed by 4 bases and J by 5 bases, leaving 15 bases between them. The CDR3 length is 14 residues. CDR3 protein: CASSPREVDYGYTF. CDR3 DNA: TGCGCCAGCAGCCCCAGAGAGGTGGATTATGGCTACACCTTC.